Listed below are T cell receptor beta chains from one sample, sequenced in a study of OX40 agonist ivuxolimab in advanced cancers. The repertoire was sequenced with immunoSEQ multiplex PCR; TCRdb's copy has only in-frame clones and lacks some. The sample shows some 78,000 clones, approximately 90% of them seen only once. The material was CD4+ or CD8+ T cells sorted from blood, obtained in a trial of the OX40 agonist ivuxolimab. These receptor sequences come from an adult with an advanced solid tumor such as melanoma, head and neck, liver or kidney cancer. CDR3s include the opening cysteine and the closing phenylalanine or tryptophan. The order of the fields is D gene, V gene, clone size, J gene, CDR3 protein, CDR3 DNA. A D gene is named only where the DNA matches it firmly. Not all rows give a size; the values are once, few, many and, for expanded clones, a class.

d_call: NA
v_call: TRBV6-5
clone_size: NA
j_call: TRBJ2-1
cdr3_aa: CASSYSSSGRNNEQFF
cdr3_nt: TGTGCCAGCAGTTACTCGAGTAGCGGACGAAACAATGAGCAGTTCTTC

d_call: NA
v_call: TRBV28
clone_size: NA
j_call: TRBJ1-2
cdr3_aa: CASSRGGTTTSGYTF
cdr3_nt: TGTGCCAGCAGCCGTGGGGGGACAACAACGTCTGGCTACACCTTC

d_call: NA
v_call: TRBV14
clone_size: once
j_call: TRBJ1-3
cdr3_aa: CASSRRSSGNTIYF
cdr3_nt: TGTGCCAGCAGCCGCAGAAGCTCTGGAAACACCATATATTTT

d_call: NA
v_call: TRBV19
clone_size: NA
j_call: TRBJ1-2
cdr3_aa: CASSARRDGYTF
cdr3_nt: TGTGCCAGTAGTGCCCGGAGAGATGGCTACACCTTC

d_call: TRBD2
v_call: TRBV7-3
clone_size: NA
j_call: TRBJ2-3
cdr3_aa: CASSFSGRDTDTQYF
cdr3_nt: TGTGCCAGCAGCTTTAGCGGGAGGGACACAGATACGCAGTATTTT

d_call: TRBD1
v_call: TRBV18
clone_size: NA
j_call: TRBJ1-1
cdr3_aa: CASSPKTGVDEAFF
cdr3_nt: TGTGCCAGCTCACCGAAGACAGGGGTTGATGAAGCTTTCTTT

d_call: NA
v_call: TRBV6-5
clone_size: NA
j_call: TRBJ1-2
cdr3_aa: CASRDALGGYTF
cdr3_nt: TGTGCCAGCAGAGACGCCCTGGGCGGCTACACCTTC

d_call: NA
v_call: TRBV15
clone_size: NA
j_call: TRBJ2-6
cdr3_aa: CATSRDPLGAAGANVLTF
cdr3_nt: TGTGCCACCAGCAGAGATCCACTGGGGGCGGCTGGGGCCAACGTCCTGACTTTC

d_call: TRBD2
v_call: TRBV5-1
clone_size: NA
j_call: TRBJ2-1
cdr3_aa: CASSLGLAVGGEQFF
cdr3_nt: TGCGCCAGCAGCTTGGGACTAGCGGTGGGGGGTGAGCAGTTCTTC

d_call: TRBD2
v_call: TRBV7-2
clone_size: NA
j_call: TRBJ2-7
cdr3_aa: CASSKLAGVPYEQYF
cdr3_nt: TGTGCCAGCAGCAAACTAGCGGGAGTGCCCTACGAGCAGTACTTC

d_call: NA
v_call: TRBV5-1
clone_size: once
j_call: TRBJ1-1
cdr3_aa: CASSLASRGLNTEAFF
cdr3_nt: TGCGCCAGCAGCTTGGCTTCCCGGGGGCTGAACACTGAAGCTTTCTTT

d_call: TRBD2
v_call: TRBV7-9
clone_size: NA
j_call: TRBJ2-7
cdr3_aa: CASTYLSGGHYEQYF
cdr3_nt: TGTGCCAGCACCTACCTTAGCGGGGGGCACTACGAGCAGTACTTC

d_call: NA
v_call: TRBV11-2
clone_size: NA
j_call: TRBJ1-1
cdr3_aa: CASSKTTYGEAFF
cdr3_nt: TGTGCCAGCAGCAAAACCACGTACGGTGAAGCTTTCTTT

d_call: NA
v_call: TRBV9
clone_size: NA
j_call: TRBJ2-7
cdr3_aa: CASSVDGQSSYEQYF
cdr3_nt: TGTGCCAGCAGCGTAGACGGACAGAGCTCCTACGAGCAGTACTTC

d_call: TRBD1
v_call: TRBV6-4
clone_size: NA
j_call: TRBJ1-2
cdr3_aa: CASSEWTGAYGYTF
cdr3_nt: TGTGCCAGCAGTGAATGGACAGGGGCCTATGGCTACACCTTC

d_call: NA
v_call: TRBV6-5
clone_size: NA
j_call: TRBJ2-1
cdr3_aa: CASSYGRAYNEQFF
cdr3_nt: TGTGCCAGCAGTTACGGCCGGGCCTACAATGAGCAGTTCTTC

d_call: TRBD2
v_call: TRBV7-3
clone_size: NA
j_call: TRBJ2-1
cdr3_aa: CASSSASGWGLDEQFF
cdr3_nt: TGTGCCAGCAGCTCGGCTAGCGGGTGGGGCTTGGATGAGCAGTTCTTC

d_call: NA
v_call: TRBV2
clone_size: once
j_call: TRBJ2-2
cdr3_aa: CASTRTGELFF
cdr3_nt: TGTGCCAGCACTCGCACCGGGGAGCTGTTTTTT

d_call: NA
v_call: TRBV6-6
clone_size: NA
j_call: TRBJ1-3
cdr3_aa: CASSLATGSSGNTIYF
cdr3_nt: TGTGCCAGCAGTCTGGCCACAGGGAGCTCTGGAAACACCATATATTTT

d_call: NA
v_call: TRBV7-2
clone_size: once
j_call: TRBJ2-7
cdr3_aa: CASSFRLTGRYEQYF
cdr3_nt: TGTGCCAGCAGCTTTCGTCTAACAGGGCGCTACGAGCAGTACTTC

d_call: NA
v_call: TRBV19
clone_size: NA
j_call: TRBJ2-7
cdr3_aa: CASSIESGYYYEQYF
cdr3_nt: TGTGCCAGTAGTATAGAATCAGGGTACTACTACGAGCAGTACTTC

d_call: TRBD1
v_call: TRBV18
clone_size: NA
j_call: TRBJ1-3
cdr3_aa: CASSPDRRPGGNTIYF
cdr3_nt: TGTGCCAGCTCACCGGACAGGCGGCCGGGCGGAAACACCATATATTTT

d_call: TRBD1
v_call: TRBV7-2
clone_size: NA
j_call: TRBJ1-1
cdr3_aa: CASSPRQGLPEAFF
cdr3_nt: TGTGCCAGCAGCCCTAGACAGGGTTTACCTGAAGCTTTCTTT